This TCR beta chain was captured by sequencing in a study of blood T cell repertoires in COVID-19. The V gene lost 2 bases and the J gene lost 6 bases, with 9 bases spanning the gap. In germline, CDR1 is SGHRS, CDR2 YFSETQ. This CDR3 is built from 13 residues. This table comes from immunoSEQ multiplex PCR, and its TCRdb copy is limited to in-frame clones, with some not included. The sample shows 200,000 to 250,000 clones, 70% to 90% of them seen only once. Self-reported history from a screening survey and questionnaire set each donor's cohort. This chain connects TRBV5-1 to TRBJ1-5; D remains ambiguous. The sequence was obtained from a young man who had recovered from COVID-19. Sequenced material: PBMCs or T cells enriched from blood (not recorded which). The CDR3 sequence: CASSLIFGQPQHF. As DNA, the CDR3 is TGCGCCAGCAGCTTAATATTCGGTCAGCCCCAGCATTTT.